This T cell receptor (beta chain) was sequenced in a study of graft-versus-host responses after intestinal transplantation. On the study more broadly: Among the recipients, all got anti-thymocyte globulin induction and then tacrolimus and steroids for about 3 years.

The data were produced by immunoSEQ multiplex PCR, yet TCRdb's version contains in-frame clones alone and is incomplete. The profile shows almost 70,000 clones, roughly 89% of them singletons. The J segment lost 8 bases and the V segment lost 4 bases, leaving 17 bases of the junction unmatched. This CDR3 has 16 residues. Germline CDR1 SGDLS, CDR2 YYNGEE. The TCR sequence derives from a human patient who received an intestinal transplant, so some T cells may come from the graft donor. The chain recombines TRBV9 with TRBJ1-2; the match to TRBD1 covers 7 bases. The sequences come from bone marrow, collected approximately 100 weeks after intestinal transplantation. In DNA, the CDR3 is TGTGCCAGCAGCCCCCGACAGGGTTTCAACTATGGCGGCTACACCTTC. Encoded protein: CASSPRQGFNYGGYTF.